This record covers a single T cell receptor (beta chain). This clone's antigen is unknown. Base qualities are not provided; no much larger clone lies one nucleotide away. V trim: 2 bases; J trim: 6 bases; unmatched bases: 5. The germline V gene gives CDR1 as SGDLS and CDR2 as YYNGEE. Including the terminal cysteine and phenylalanine, the CDR3 comprises 15 residues. Just the 45-base CDR3 DNA is kept, in frame starting at base 1. This specimen comes from a study of cytomegalovirus exposure and HLA in healthy donors (dated by TCRdb to 2016 to 2017). Study-wide context: An earlier analysis of 587 of the donors reported 250 to 300 Gb of sequence data and approximately 110 million unique TCR beta sequences from roughly 200 million T cells. A separate validation cohort of about 110 different subjects was used in addition to the roughly 700-subject first cohort. A later genetic analysis used genome-wide SNP genotypes for about 55% of the 666 donors, treating that subset as a discovery cohort. To study patterns of TCR occurrence, a later analysis re-analyzed previously published TCR beta repertoires from 666 donors and added high-resolution HLA genotyping. An earlier analysis of 587 of the donors applied high-throughput TCR beta sequencing to assess whether each TCR beta V gene segment acted as functional or pseudogenic. HLA typing included class I and class II loci at four-digit resolution. Across approximately 400 genotyped donors of the cohort, an average of about 240,000 unique TCR beta nucleotide sequences per donor were sequenced, and approximately 17% of those sequences were non-productive. An early release that covered around 590 HLA-typed donors contained around 300 gigabases of sequencing data and tens of millions of unique TCR sequences. Rather than using new phenotypic data, the later analysis identified candidate immune exposures from TCR beta sequences and from how often those sequences occurred across donors. The T cell repertoires of around 730 subjects were profiled by immunosequencing and related to cytomegalovirus serostatus. Among the roughly 430 genotyped donors, 81% belonged to the genetic ancestry cluster associated with self-reported Caucasian donors. The study combined high-throughput TCR immunosequencing, statistical association of individual TCRs with disease status, and machine learning to predict cytomegalovirus infection status. The aim of the study was to test whether cataloging public T cell receptors could identify signatures of past pathogen exposure. The number of donors typed differed by locus, with about 620-630 for A, B, C, DRB1 and DQB1, over 500 for DQA1, 606 for DPA1, and approximately 470 for DPB1. Donor age, sex, ethnicity and CMV serostatus were compiled alongside the repertoire data. Every discovery cohort repertoire had been produced on one sequencing platform. About 5 DR-DQ haplotypes were handled as single units for association and clustering, since linkage in the cohort was strong.

Receptor amplification or capture employed the immunoSEQ multiplex PCR assay. For the multiplex PCR, a mixture combining 60 forward primers for TCR Vbeta segments and 13 reverse primers for TCR Jbeta segments was used. Amplification of the CDR3 region of rearranged TCR beta genes was performed with a multiplex PCR assay on genomic DNA. The amplified TCR beta libraries were sequenced on the Illumina HiSeq System as 87-base-pair reads. Turning to the authors' computational methods: In a later analysis, about 80 million unique TCR beta chains were counted across the 500 to 850 repertoires, and roughly 11 million of these chains were shared by at least two donors. Raw reads were error-corrected and collapsed into unique sequences with a nearest-neighbor algorithm that merged closely related sequences to remove PCR and sequencing errors. CDR3 sequences were aligned to IMGT reference sequences to assign V, D and J gene segments. For a sequence to be retained, at least a six-nucleotide match to both a V gene segment and a J gene segment was required. Rearrangements were called productive when the CDR3 lacked stop codons and stayed in frame with V and J; all others were non-productive. CDR3 was defined according to IMGT convention as the region running from the second conserved V-encoded cysteine to the conserved J-encoded phenylalanine. The earlier analysis of about 610 of the donors excluded sequences that lacked an unambiguous match to a single V gene segment. In an earlier analysis of 450 to 700 of the donors, V segments were called functional above 56.7% productive rearrangements and were called segregating when the between-donor standard deviation exceeded 5%. A statistical classification framework was developed to diagnose cytomegalovirus status using the catalog of TCR beta chain sequences. In a later analysis, V and J genes were assigned by comparing TCR nucleotide sequences against IMGT/GENE-DB human TR gene sequences. A later analysis assigned CDR3 sequences and most-parsimonious VDJ recombination scenarios with the TCRdist pipeline. In a later analysis, each TCR beta chain was defined by its CDR3 amino acid sequence together with its V-gene family, and reads without a unique V-gene family were excluded. In a later analysis, a few hundred highly shared, low-generation-probability nucleotide sequences were removed to address suspected cross-contamination and a sequencing artifact. For each public chain, a later analysis derived a clonal expansion index from normalized ranks of inferred template counts within each repertoire. A later analysis computed generation probabilities with a VDJ recombination model fitted to out-of-frame rearrangements, and checked the results against IGoR. In a later analysis, TCR-TCR, TCR-HLA and TCR-CMV co-occurrence was scored with hypergeometric tests, and a repertoire-size bias correction was applied to TCR pairs. A later analysis estimated false discovery rates by permuting HLA or CMV assignments 20 times. A later analysis grouped co-occurring TCRs with DBSCAN, adding TCRdist sequence similarity when clustering within HLA-allele-positive subsets. Co-occurrence clustering excluded repertoires with fewer than 30,000 or more than 120,000 public chains, plus five with anomalous nucleotide sharing. TCRdb mirrors the immuneACCESS table, restricted to in-frame sequences. Some clones are absent from its copies; in checked studies, under half trace to an unresolved V gene, and the reason for the others is unknown. The D gene and trimming were derived from the DNA, and the V and J assignments and clone size from that table. Across this sample there are more than 200,000 clones, with 70% seen only once. The ten largest clones capture about 3% of the sample.

General findings and caveats noted by the study authors: The study gave a list of over 150 TCR beta chains associated with cytomegalovirus. HLA typing was unavailable for some donors at each locus, so association tests used only the typed subset. For the cohort, immune exposure information was limited to CMV serostatus. A further reported finding was that TCR beta sequences accurately predicted the HLA-A and HLA-B alleles for most subjects in the first cohort. In a later analysis, 15,000 to 20,000 TCR beta sequences were associated with specific HLA alleles at a false discovery rate of 0.05. Because the 87-base-pair reads could not distinguish some IMGT-functional V segments, including TRBV6-2 and TRBV6-3, those segments were excluded. According to the authors, the approach could potentially be generalized to other disease states and immunological phenotypes. A later analysis found that HLA-associated TCR beta chains were more clonally expanded and had lower generation probabilities than equally common non-associated chains. The classifier was reported to diagnose cytomegalovirus status with high specificity and sensitivity in both the original and validation cohorts. Three of the identified cytomegalovirus-associated TCR beta chains were confirmed in vitro to be specific for cytomegalovirus antigens. Most TCR sequences were observed very rarely across donors, whereas some public TCRs were present in many individuals. An earlier analysis of around 600 of the donors showed that most TCR beta V segments appeared in productive rearrangements either about 87% or about 30% of the time, which broadly matched IMGT annotations. Linkage disequilibrium might explain the correlated functional status among segregating V segments, but an unknown experimental factor could not be ruled out. Strong co-occurrence of HLA alleles, especially DR and DQ, made assigning TCR associations to individual alleles difficult. The cohort was sequenced for TCR beta chains only, and without alpha or paired-chain data the features that could be detected were limited. In a later genetic analysis, fewer N-insertions in productive TCRs were reported among donors in an Asian-associated ancestry cluster than the approximately 710-donor mean. Presence/absence analyses assumed roughly uniform sequencing depth across donors, an assumption that may not hold. In a later analysis, TCR association rates were found to vary across HLA loci, with the most associated TCRs seen for DRB1 alleles and the fewest for HLA-C alleles. V-gene and J-gene trimming of TCR beta chains was associated with a missense DCLRE1C variant in a later genetic analysis, and the association was replicated in an independent cohort. According to a later analysis, most CMV-associated TCR beta chains appeared to be HLA-restricted, and the HLA associations seemed to be driven largely by CMV exposure. The earlier analysis of fewer than 750 of the donors excluded some 15 rarely observed V segments, including chromosome 9 orphons, because counts were too low. A cluster of highly shared sequence variants was judged likely to represent a technical artifact of the sequencing pipeline. A later analysis reported that several top co-occurrence clusters appeared linked to parvovirus B19, influenza, CMV and Epstein-Barr virus.

The cohort comprised several hundred healthy bone marrow donors. Cohort members were all nominally healthy when sampled, although unrecorded immune exposures were likely present. The donor tested CMV seropositive, placing the donor among the 289 seropositive members of the cohort. Every donor gave a peripheral blood sample, and the peripheral blood mononuclear cells from that sample were used for TCR beta sequencing. Genomic DNA extraction from the blood cell samples was performed with the Qiagen DNeasy Blood Extraction Kit. The rearrangement combines TRBV9 with TRBJ1-1, and 12 bases in between align with TRBD1. Material for sequencing was PBMCs. The receptor comes from a man aged 35-49 years in good health and CMV-seropositive. In nucleotide form, the sequence is TGTGCCAGCAGCGTCGTGGGACAGGGGGCTTCTGAAGCTTTCTTT. This gives the protein CASSVVGQGASEAFF.